This TCR beta chain was sequenced for a study of OX40 agonist ivuxolimab in advanced cancers. Findings and limits, study-wide: No antigen was identified for the clonally expanded peripheral T cells.

Clones were sequenced by immunoSEQ multiplex PCR, and TCRdb holds only the in-frame ones, with some missing. The sample contains about 73,000 clones, about 90% of which appear only once. V was trimmed by 0 bases and J by 1 base, leaving 6 bases between them. The CDR3 totals 14 residues. The germline gives CDR1 ENHRY, CDR2 SYGVKD. On this clone itself: The antigen remains undetermined.

This receptor was identified in an adult with an advanced solid tumor such as melanoma, head and neck, liver or kidney cancer. Sequencing used CD4+ or CD8+ T cells sorted from blood, obtained in a trial of the OX40 agonist ivuxolimab. The chain links TRBV10-3 to TRBJ1-1, with D unresolved. The CDR3 spells CAISESWGNTEAFF. The CDR3, as DNA: TGTGCCATCAGTGAGTCGTGGGGGAACACTGAAGCTTTCTTT.